The 32 T cell receptor beta chains in this list originate from one sample, sequenced in a study of OX40 agonist ivuxolimab in advanced cancers. TCRdb's table, derived via immunoSEQ multiplex PCR, lists solely in-frame clones and lacks some. The sample holds about 81,000 clones; around 80% are singletons and the top ten take approximately 6.3%. Sequencing was performed on CD4+ or CD8+ T cells sorted from blood, taken in a trial of the OX40 agonist ivuxolimab. The receptors stem from an adult with an advanced solid tumor such as melanoma, head and neck, liver or kidney cancer.

The rearrangement links TRBV13 to TRBJ2-2; D possibly corresponds to TRBD2 (5 bases). Germline CDR1 is PRHDT and CDR2 is FYEKMQ (reference sequence). V was cut by 4 bases and J by 2 bases, with 11 bases left in between. CDR3 length: 15 residues. The CDR3 nucleotides read TGTGCCAGCAGCTCCAGACTAACTAACACCGGGGAGCTGTTTTTT. Translating gives CASSSRLTNTGELFF.

This chain links TRBV29-1 with TRBJ1-1; 8 nucleotides agree with TRBD1. This CDR3 contains 14 residues. V dropped 7 bases and J dropped 7; count of bases not matched to a gene: 14. Germline CDR1 SQVTM, CDR2 ANQGSEA. CDR3 region: CSAGAGGVGDEAFF. CDR3 sequence (DNA): TGCAGCGCCGGGGCAGGGGGCGTCGGGGATGAAGCTTTCTTT.

This sequence joins TRBV27 and TRBJ2-2; no clear D. Germline V CDR1 and CDR2: MNHEY, SMNVEV (reference sequence). The CDR3 is 15 amino acids. The V end lost 7 bases, the J end lost 1 base, and 13 bases lay between the germline ends. CDR3 sequence: CASMGPSGNTGELFF. CDR3 bases: TGTGCCAGCATGGGCCCATCGGGGAACACCGGGGAGCTGTTTTTT.

The rearrangement links TRBV28 to TRBJ2-5; D may match TRBD1 or TRBD2 (5 bases each). The CDR3 is 15 amino acids. CDR1 is MDHEN and CDR2 is SYDVKM in the germline V gene. Trimming removed 3 bases at V and 2 bases at J, with 13 bases between. DNA for the CDR3: TGTGCCAGCAGTTTCGCTGGGGGTCGGCAAGAGACCCAGTACTTC. Its translation: CASSFAGGRQETQYF.

The rearrangement links TRBV7-2 to TRBJ2-7; maybe TRBD1 (6 bases). CDR3 length: 14 amino acids. With 3 bases removed from V and 4 bases from J, the gap between germline ends came to 13 bases. Germline-derived CDR1 and CDR2 are SGHTA and FQGNSA. CDR3 sequence reads: CASSLDPRGYEQYF. CDR3 sequence (DNA): TGTGCCAGCAGCTTGGACCCGAGGGGGTACGAGCAGTACTTC.

This chain connects TRBV4-1 to TRBJ1-3, with TRBD1 matching over 10 bases. The germline V gene has CDR1 MGHRA and CDR2 YSYEKL. V trimming: 5 bases; J trimming: 3 bases; junction bases outside the gene matches: 16. CDR3 length: 19 residues. The CDR3 DNA is TGCGCCAGCAGCTTGCACGGACAGGGGGTCTACGGGGATGGAAACACCATATATTTT. Its translation: CASSLHGQGVYGDGNTIYF.

The V and J genes are TRBV7-9 and TRBJ1-4, with D possibly being TRBD1 (5 bases). Looked up from germline, CDR1 is SEHNR and CDR2 is FQNEAQ (reference sequence). V was clipped by 4 bases and J by 8 bases, with 23 bases between them. The CDR3 runs to 17 residues. The CDR3 DNA follows: TGTGCCAGCAGCTCGGCGCGACGGCATCGAGGGGACGAAAAACTGTTTTTT. It encodes CASSSARRHRGDEKLFF.

The rearrangement uses TRBV13 and TRBJ2-7; D ambiguous. This CDR3 region has 16 residues. The germline V gene encodes CDR1 PRHDT and CDR2 FYEKMQ (reference sequence). V gave up 0 bases and J gave up 6 bases, with 18 bases separating them. The chain's CDR3 is CASSLGGPVKFFEQYV. CDR3 in DNA: TGTGCCAGCAGCTTAGGTGGGCCCGTAAAGTTCTTCGAGCAGTACGTC.

The rearrangement joins TRBV7-9 to TRBJ2-5; 7 nucleotides match TRBD2. Germline V gives CDR1 SEHNR, CDR2 FQNEAQ (reference sequence). The CDR3 sequence is 16 residues long. V lost 4 bases to trimming and J lost 2 bases; unmatched junction nucleotides: 10. The CDR3 loop reads CASSSPDGGNQETQYF. In DNA form, the CDR3 reads TGTGCCAGCAGCTCACCCGACGGGGGGAATCAAGAGACCCAGTACTTC. Filled out from reference TRBV7-9 and TRBJ2-5, the complete variable domain reads DTGVSQNPRHKITKRGQNVTFRCDPISEHNRLYWYRQTLGQGPEFLTYFQNEAQLEKSRLLSDRFSAERPKGSFSTLEIQRTEQGDSAMYLCASSSPDGGNQETQYFGPGTRLLVL.

CDR3 in amino acids: CASKRGGASRGYTF. The DNA of the CDR3 is TGTGCCAGCAAACGCGGCGGGGCCTCTAGGGGCTACACCTTC. The genes are TRBV27 and TRBJ1-2, with D perhaps TRBD1 (5 bases). CDR3 length equals 14 residues. Trimming left V 7 bases short and J 8 bases short, with 20 bases between. Germline lookup yields CDR1 MNHEY and CDR2 SMNVEV (reference sequence).

The rearrangement links TRBV6-4 to TRBJ2-3; 9 bases map to TRBD2. The germline gives CDR1 MRHNA, CDR2 SNTAGT. V lost 4 bases and J lost 1; bases outside the gene matches: 3. The CDR3 covers 15 residues. The CDR3 DNA reads as TGTGCCAGCAGTGGAGCGGGAGGAGGCACAGATACGCAGTATTTT. Encoded protein: CASSGAGGGTDTQYF.

The chain employs TRBV27 and TRBJ1-1; D gene ambiguous. The CDR3 is 13 amino acids. Germline V gene data show CDR1 as MNHEY and CDR2 as SMNVEV (reference sequence). Trimming removed 3 bases at V and 4 bases at J, with 9 bases between. The DNA for the CDR3 is TGTGCCAGCAGTTTTGAAGAACGCACTGAAGCTTTCTTT. It codes for CASSFEERTEAFF.

This chain joins TRBV4-2 and TRBJ2-5; D is possibly TRBD1 (6 bases). The J call is in doubt because the DNA end fits TRBJ2-7 better. The CDR3 has 14 residues. Germline CDR1 LGHNA, CDR2 YNFKEQ. The CDR3 DNA sequence: TGTGCCAGCAGCCAATCCAAGGGGGTCTACGAGCAGTACTTC. This sequence encodes CASSQSKGVYEQYF.

J is TRBJ2-3 and V is TRBV7-9; D is perhaps TRBD1 (6 bases). Germline-derived CDR1 and CDR2 are SEHNR and FQNEAQ (reference sequence). V lost 2 bases and J 0 bases, leaving 12 bases between the germline ends. This CDR3 has 16 amino acids. CDR3 residues: CASSLPRTASTDTQYF. CDR3 in DNA: TGTGCCAGCAGCTTACCCCGGACAGCTAGCACAGATACGCAGTATTTT.

The sample holds a few counts of this clone. The chain recombines TRBV20-1 with TRBJ1-1; D not resolved. This CDR3 comprises 11 residues. The germline V gene has CDR1 DFQATT and CDR2 SNEGSKA (reference sequence). CDR3 residues: CSVTPNTEAFF. The CDR3, as DNA: TGCAGCGTAACACCGAACACTGAAGCTTTCTTT.

This chain links TRBV7-9 with TRBJ1-4; a possible D gene is TRBD1 (6 bases). V was trimmed by 5 bases and J by 4 bases, leaving 14 bases between them. CDR1 and CDR2 from the germline V gene are SEHNR and FQNEAQ (reference sequence). The CDR3 consists of 15 residues. This chain's CDR3 is CASSPKGGGNEKLFF. CDR3 DNA: TGTGCCAGCAGCCCCAAGGGGGGGGGTAATGAAAAACTGTTTTTT.

The chain joins TRBV28 to TRBJ2-1; the match to TRBD2 covers 10 bases. Germline values: CDR1 MDHEN, CDR2 SYDVKM. The CDR3 loop spans 15 amino acids. With 7 bases clipped from V and 6 bases from J, the junction kept 9 bases outside the gene matches. The CDR3, as DNA: TGTGCCAGCAAACCGCCGGCTAGCGGGAGCAATGAGCAGTTCTTC. This sequence encodes CASKPPASGSNEQFF.

This clone has only a few counts. The chain joins TRBV30 to TRBJ1-1, with 7 bases fitting TRBD1. The CDR3 has 13 amino acids. From germline, CDR1 is GTSNPN and CDR2 SVGIG (reference sequence). V gave up 0 bases and J gave up 4 bases; unmatched junction bases: 2. Here the CDR3 reads CAWSVGGLTEAFF. CDR3 DNA sequence: TGTGCCTGGAGTGTAGGGGGCCTCACTGAAGCTTTCTTT.

The chain recombines TRBV28 with TRBJ2-4; possible D gene TRBD1, 6 bases. The CDR3 extends over 12 amino acids. CDR1 and CDR2 (germline): MDHEN, SYDVKM. V lost 5 bases and J 7 bases, leaving 9 bases between the germline ends. CDR3 protein: CASSLDRNIQYF. The CDR3 DNA is TGTGCCAGCAGTCTAGACAGGAACATTCAGTACTTC.

The chain links TRBV28 to TRBJ2-7, with D hard to call. The CDR3 loop spans 15 amino acids. V was shortened by 2 bases and J by 1 base, with 12 bases between the two germline ends. Germline CDR1 is MDHEN and CDR2 is SYDVKM. The CDR3 DNA follows: TGTGCCAGCAGTTTAGGCCACAGTGGATCCTACGAGCAGTACGTC. Translation gives CASSLGHSGSYEQYV.

This clone has a single count. The chain joins TRBV7-2 to TRBJ1-1; D gene uncertain. This CDR3 spans 13 amino acids. Trimming took 8 bases from V and 4 from J, leaving 14 bases between them. The V gene's germline CDR1 is SGHTA and CDR2 FQGNSA. The CDR3 protein is CASREHGVTEAFF. CDR3 DNA: TGTGCCAGCCGAGAACACGGGGTCACTGAAGCTTTCTTT.

The rearrangement links TRBV6-5 to TRBJ1-1; 7 positions agree with TRBD1. Germline loops: CDR1 MNHEY, CDR2 SVGAGI. The CDR3 covers 14 residues. Trimming removed 6 bases from V and 2 bases from J; junction bases left unmatched: 6. The CDR3, as DNA: TGTGCCAGCAGCTTCGACAGGGAAAACACTGAAGCTTTCTTT. It translates to CASSFDRENTEAFF.

The rearrangement joins TRBV5-4 to TRBJ2-7; D may be TRBD2 (6 bases). Germline CDR1 SGHNT, CDR2 YYREEE (reference sequence). V was trimmed by 4 bases and J by 2 bases, leaving 16 bases between them. The CDR3 contains 15 residues. CDR3 amino acids: CASSPGGGATYEQYV. CDR3 DNA sequence: TGTGCCAGCAGCCCCGGAGGAGGGGCCACCTACGAGCAGTACGTC.

The chain has TRBV15 and TRBJ2-7, with 7 nucleotides matching TRBD1. With V trimmed by 5 bases and J by 6 bases, 7 bases remained unmatched. Germline V gene lookup returns CDR1 LNHNV and CDR2 YYDKDF (reference sequence). The CDR3 is made up of 13 amino acids. The chain's CDR3 is CATSATGSGEQYV. The CDR3 coding sequence is TGTGCCACCAGCGCGACAGGGAGTGGCGAGCAGTACGTC.

The table lists this clone with a few counts. The chain combines TRBV7-8 with TRBJ2-2, with unresolved D. The length of the CDR3 is 13 residues. V was shortened by 1 base and J by 5 bases, with 5 bases between the two germline ends. CDR1 is SGHVS and CDR2 is FQNEAQ in the germline V gene. The CDR3 nucleotides are TGTGCCAGCAGCTTAGTACGAACCGGGGAGCTGTTTTTT. This gives the protein CASSLVRTGELFF.

The chain joins TRBV5-8 to TRBJ2-7; D perhaps matches TRBD2 (5 bases). V lost 2 bases, J lost 2 bases, and 17 bases lay in between. The CDR3 spans 16 residues. Germline V gene sequence: CDR1 SGHTS, CDR2 YDEGEE. The CDR3, as DNA: TGTGCCAGCAGCTTTCCCGGGATAGCATTCACCTACGAGCAGTACTTC. Residues: CASSFPGIAFTYEQYF. The full variable domain, its missing parts supplied by reference TRBV5-8 and TRBJ2-7, is EAGVTQSPTHLIKTRGQQATLRCSPISGHTSVYWYQQALGLGLQFLLWYDEGEERNRGNFPPRFSGRQFPNYSSELNVNALELEDSALYLCASSFPGIAFTYEQYFGPGTRLTVT.

The chain carries TRBV28 and TRBJ2-1, with TRBD2 identical over 8 bases. Germline CDR1 is MDHEN and CDR2 is SYDVKM. The CDR3 consists of 15 residues. Trimming removed 7 bases from V and 5 bases from J; junction bases left unmatched: 10. The CDR3 spells CASNLGSGKNNEQFF. DNA for the CDR3: TGTGCCAGCAACTTGGGTAGCGGGAAAAACAATGAGCAGTTCTTC.

The genes are TRBV5-1 and TRBJ2-3; 7 nucleotides align to TRBD1. The germline CDR1 and CDR2 sequences are SGHRS and YFSETQ. The CDR3 has 14 residues. The ends lost 4 bases at V and 1 base at J; junction bases unmatched: 3. DNA of the CDR3: TGCGCCAGCAGCATCGGACAGGGCACAGATACGCAGTATTTT. It specifies CASSIGQGTDTQYF.

This CDR3 reads CASGRGQPSYNEQFF. The CDR3 DNA reads TGTGCTAGTGGCCGGGGGCAGCCATCCTACAATGAGCAGTTCTTC. The chain recombines TRBV12-5 with TRBJ2-1, with D perhaps matching TRBD1 or TRBD2 (6 bases each). Trimming cost V 6 bases and J 1 base, with 13 bases left between them. Per the germline V gene, CDR1 is LGHNT and CDR2 is FRNRAP. The CDR3 loop spans 15 amino acids.

The chain carries TRBV18 and TRBJ2-1; 10 bases line up with TRBD2. Germline-derived CDR1 and CDR2 are KGHSH and LQKENI. This CDR3 contains 18 residues. V was clipped by 6 bases and J by 7 bases; unmatched bases: 18. The CDR3 reads CASSLGLADPSGVNEQFF. Here the CDR3 DNA reads TGTGCCAGCTCCCTTGGACTAGCGGACCCGTCGGGGGTGAATGAGCAGTTCTTC.

This chain links TRBV28 with TRBJ2-5; TRBD2 aligns across 10 bases. The trim removed 6 bases at V and 1 base at J, leaving 2 bases unmatched. The CDR3 length is 14 residues. Germline V gene data show CDR1 as MDHEN and CDR2 as SYDVKM. The chain's CDR3 is CASSLAGAQETQYF. The CDR3 DNA is TGTGCCAGCAGCCTAGCGGGAGCCCAAGAGACCCAGTACTTC.

CDR3 protein: CASSRSGLLLYEQYF. The DNA of the CDR3 is TGTGCCAGCAGCCGATCGGGACTCCTTCTCTACGAGCAGTACTTC. The J gene is TRBJ2-7, the V gene TRBV7-2; possible D gene TRBD2, 6 bases. The germline V gene encodes CDR1 SGHTA and CDR2 FQGNSA. V was cut by 5 bases and J by 3 bases, with 17 bases left in between. The CDR3 sequence is 15 residues long. The whole variable domain, filled in from reference TRBV7-2 and TRBJ2-7, reads GAGVSQSPSNKVTEKGKDVELRCDPISGHTALYWYRQSLGQGLEFLIYFQGNSAPDKSGLPSDRFSAERTGGSVSTLTIQRTQQEDSAVYLCASSRSGLLLYEQYFGPGTRLTVT.